A single count supports the clone carrying this TCR beta chain. This specimen comes from a study of blood T cell repertoires in COVID-19. The CDR3 totals 15 residues. Losses at the gene ends were 5 bases for V and 7 bases for J; bases not matched to a gene: 7. Germline loops: CDR1 SGDLS, CDR2 YYNGEE. Assay: immunoSEQ multiplex PCR; the TCRdb copy retains only in-frame clones and omits some. The sample records about 140,000 clones, about 87% being singletons. This TCR derives from a woman of 80 years or more with acute or convalescent COVID-19. Source material: peripheral blood. V usage is TRBV9 and J usage is TRBJ2-3; 13 bases map to TRBD2. CDR3 nucleotides: TGTGCCAGCAGTGACACTAGCGGGGGGGGATATACGCAGTATTTT. This sequence encodes CASSDTSGGGYTQYF.